These T cell receptor beta chains were read from a single sample in a study of blood T cell repertoires in COVID-19. This table comes from immunoSEQ multiplex PCR, and its TCRdb copy is limited to in-frame clones, with some not included. The sample consists of some 120,000 clones, roughly 90% of them appearing once. The sequenced material came from peripheral blood. The source is a man aged 50 to 59 with acute or convalescent COVID-19. Both conserved end residues are part of each CDR3. D genes are given only for firm matches. Rows give clone size only sometimes, using once, few, many, or a class for an expanded clone.

d_gene,v_gene,j_gene,abundance,CDR3nt,CDR3aa
-,TRBV20-1,TRBJ2-5,-,TGCAGTGCTAGAGAGGCTACTACCTGGTACTTC,CSAREATTWYF
-,TRBV5-4,TRBJ1-1,-,TGTGCCAGCAGAGGGGACACCTTCACTGAAGCTTTCTTT,CASRGDTFTEAFF
-,TRBV5-4,TRBJ1-1,-,TGTGCCAGCAGCTTGCGAGGTGGGACTGAAGCTTTCTTT,CASSLRGGTEAFF
-,TRBV7-6,TRBJ2-2,-,TGTGCCAGCAGCTTAGCCAGGAGGTCCGGGGAGCTGTTTTTT,CASSLARRSGELFF
-,TRBV27,TRBJ2-1,-,TGTGCCAGCAGTTGGGGGGGGGCATATATTCTCACTGAGCAGTTCTTC,CASSWGGAYILTEQFF
TRBD1,TRBV14,TRBJ1-2,-,TGTGCCAGCAGCCTATTTGCCGGGACAGGGGGCGACTATGGCTACACCTTC,CASSLFAGTGGDYGYTF
-,TRBV5-1,TRBJ2-7,-,TGCGCCAGCAGCTTGGGCGGAGCCCCGGGCGAGCAGTACTTC,CASSLGGAPGEQYF
TRBD2,TRBV30,TRBJ2-1,-,TGTGCCTGGAGCAACCCGGGACTAGCGGGAACGAATGAGCAGTTCTTC,CAWSNPGLAGTNEQFF
-,TRBV5-1,TRBJ1-1,once,TGCGCCAGCAGCGCCCCTGACTTGATGAACACTGAAGCTTTCTTT,CASSAPDLMNTEAFF
-,TRBV6-2/TRBV6-3,TRBJ1-2,few,TGTGCCAGCAGTTACTCCAGGGAATATGGCTACACCTTC,CASSYSREYGYTF
-,TRBV12-3/TRBV12-4,TRBJ2-7,once,TGTGCCAGCAGTGCGGACAGTTCCTACGAGCAGTACTTC,CASSADSSYEQYF
-,TRBV2,TRBJ1-5,-,TGTGCCAGCACCACAGGGAATCAGCCCCAGCATTTT,CASTTGNQPQHF
TRBD2,TRBV6-2/TRBV6-3,TRBJ2-2,-,TGTGCCAGCAGTTGGGGGAGGGGCACCGGGGAGCTGTTTTTT,CASSWGRGTGELFF
-,TRBV3-1/TRBV3-2,TRBJ1-2,once,TGTGCCAGCAGCCAAGACGTATATGGCTACACCTTC,CASSQDVYGYTF
TRBD1,TRBV5-1,TRBJ1-1,-,TGCGCCAGCAGATTCGACAGGGGCACTGAAGCTTTCTTT,CASRFDRGTEAFF
-,TRBV19,TRBJ1-2,-,TGTGCCAGTAGTCTCTTGGTCGACAGACAACCTACTAACTATGGCTACACCTTC,CASSLLVDRQPTNYGYTF
TRBD1,TRBV11-2,TRBJ2-1,-,TGTGCCAGCAGCTCACAGACAGGGCTTTCTACAATCTTC,CASSSQTGLSTIF
-,TRBV13,TRBJ2-3,-,TGTGCCAGCAGCTTAGCCGCTTTGACAGGGAGCGGGGATACGCAGTATTTT,CASSLAALTGSGDTQYF
TRBD2,TRBV5-1,TRBJ2-1,-,TGCGCCAGCAGCTTCTTTCTAGCGGGATTTAATGAGCAGTTCTTC,CASSFFLAGFNEQFF
-,TRBV4-2,TRBJ1-1,once,TGTGCCAGCAGCCAGACCCGGGGGGGGAACACTGAAGCTTTCTTT,CASSQTRGGNTEAFF
-,TRBV5-1,TRBJ2-2,-,TGCGCCAGCAGCTTGGACAGGGCTCTCGGGGAGCTGTTTTTT,CASSLDRALGELFF
-,TRBV2,TRBJ1-4,-,TGTGCCAGCACCCGGGAATCCGGTGAAAAACTGTTTTTT,CASTRESGEKLFF
-,TRBV11-3,TRBJ2-6,-,TGTGCCAGCAGCTTAGGGGGAGTAACTGGGGCCAACGTCCTGACTTTC,CASSLGGVTGANVLTF
-,TRBV3-1/TRBV3-2,TRBJ1-2,-,TGTGCCAGCAGCCAAGAAGGGAGGGGCTATGGCTACACCTTC,CASSQEGRGYGYTF
TRBD2,TRBV4-3,TRBJ2-7,-,TGCGCCAGCAGCCAACCTTCGGTGTGGCACGAAATCGAAAATGGACTAGCGGGCGAGCAGTACTTC,CASSQPSVWHEIENGLAGEQYF
TRBD2,TRBV19,TRBJ2-7,-,TGTGCCAGTATGTCGCTAGCGGGAGTATCCGAGCAGTACTTC,CASMSLAGVSEQYF
TRBD2,TRBV7-9,TRBJ2-2,once,TGTGCCAGCAGCTTAAGGGCGGGAGTGGTGACCGGGGAGCTGTTTTTT,CASSLRAGVVTGELFF
TRBD2,TRBV19,TRBJ2-3,-,TGTGCCAGTAGTATCGGGAGCGGGAAAACAGATACGCAGTATTTT,CASSIGSGKTDTQYF
TRBD2,TRBV7-9,TRBJ2-5,-,TGTGCCAGCAGCCCGTTAACGACTAGCGGGCAAGAGACCCAGTACTTC,CASSPLTTSGQETQYF
TRBD1,TRBV6-6,TRBJ1-2,-,TGTGCCAGCAACTCCCAGGGGGCTCACTATGGCTACACCTTC,CASNSQGAHYGYTF
-,TRBV3-1/TRBV3-2,TRBJ2-1,-,TGTGCCAGCAGCCGACTAGACCGGGATGAGCAGTTCTTC,CASSRLDRDEQFF
-,TRBV2,TRBJ1-5,-,TGTGCCAGCAGCCCGGGACAATCTAGCAATCAGCCCCAGCATTTT,CASSPGQSSNQPQHF
TRBD2,TRBV7-9,TRBJ2-7,-,TGTGCCAGCACCGGGGGGGGTCCCGGGACTGCCTTCTACGAGCAGTACTTC,CASTGGGPGTAFYEQYF
-,TRBV27,TRBJ2-7,-,TGTGCCAGCAGTTTATGGGACAAAGGAGTACTTGAGCAGTACTTC,CASSLWDKGVLEQYF
-,TRBV24-1,TRBJ1-1,-,TGTGCCACCAGATCGGACAGGAACACTGAAGCTTTCTTT,CATRSDRNTEAFF
TRBD2,TRBV9,TRBJ2-7,once,TGTGCCAGCAGCGTAGGTGGTAGCGGGGACTACGAGCAGTACTTC,CASSVGGSGDYEQYF
-,TRBV10-1,TRBJ2-1,-,TGCGCCCGCCCGCTAGTGACGTCCTACAATGAGCAGTTCTTC,CARPLVTSYNEQFF
TRBD1,TRBV7-7,TRBJ1-1,-,TGTGCCAGCAGCTCGCCGAGTAGGGGGCTATTCAGTGAAGCTTTCTTT,CASSSPSRGLFSEAFF
-,TRBV7-9,TRBJ2-5,once,TGTGCCAGCAGCTTAAGCGGGTTCCAAGAGACCCAGTACTTC,CASSLSGFQETQYF
TRBD2,TRBV12-5,TRBJ2-3,-,TGTGCTAGTGGTTTGGTACTAGCGGGAGGTGTAGATACGCAGTATTTT,CASGLVLAGGVDTQYF
TRBD1,TRBV27,TRBJ2-1,-,TGTGCCAGCAGTTTCCCTACCGGGACAGGGCTTAACAATGAGCAGTTCTTC,CASSFPTGTGLNNEQFF
TRBD2,TRBV7-9,TRBJ2-5,once,TGTGCCAGCAGCTCAGGCAAACAGTCGCTAGCGGCTGGTATGGAGACCCAGTACTTC,CASSSGKQSLAAGMETQYF
-,TRBV4-2,TRBJ1-6,-,TGTGCCAGCAGCCAACCATTCCAGGGGCCCAGTTCACCCCTCCACTTT,CASSQPFQGPSSPLHF
TRBD1,TRBV19,TRBJ2-1,-,TGTGCCAGTAGGGAGGGACAGGGTCAGCAGTTCTTC,CASREGQGQQFF
-,TRBV27,TRBJ2-5,-,TGTGCCAGCAGTCTCGGACTGGAGACCCAGTACTTC,CASSLGLETQYF
-,TRBV5-4,TRBJ2-5,-,TGTGCCAGCAGCCCGAAGGGAGGTCAAGAGACCCAGTACTTC,CASSPKGGQETQYF
TRBD1,TRBV18,TRBJ1-5,few,TGTGCCAGCTCACCGACAGGGGCAGTTCAGCCCCAGCATTTT,CASSPTGAVQPQHF
TRBD1,TRBV5-4,TRBJ1-4,-,TGTGCCAGCAGCTTTACAGGGGCAACTAATGAAAAACTGTTTTTT,CASSFTGATNEKLFF
-,TRBV5-6,TRBJ1-1,-,TGTGCCAGCAGCTTCGGGGGGAACACTGAAGCTTTCTTT,CASSFGGNTEAFF
TRBD2,TRBV5-1,TRBJ2-1,-,TGCGCCAGCAGCTGGGGACTAGCGGGATCTTCCTACAATGAGCAGTTCTTC,CASSWGLAGSSYNEQFF
TRBD1,TRBV12-3/TRBV12-4,TRBJ2-5,once,TGTGCCAGCAGTACAGGGGTCCAAGAGACCCAGTACTTC,CASSTGVQETQYF
-,TRBV9,TRBJ2-1,-,TGTGCCAGCAGCGTAAACACACGGGGAGGCTACAATGAGCAGTTCTTC,CASSVNTRGGYNEQFF
-,TRBV25-1,TRBJ2-3,-,TGTGCCAGCAGTCGGAGGATTTCTAGCACAGATACGCAGTATTTT,CASSRRISSTDTQYF
TRBD1,TRBV7-9,TRBJ1-4,-,TGTGCCAGCAGCATCACACAGGGGACCAATGAAAAACTGTTTTTT,CASSITQGTNEKLFF
-,TRBV7-8,TRBJ1-2,-,TGTGCCAGCAGCTTAGTTCGAACTCGCCGGGACTTTGGCTACACCTTC,CASSLVRTRRDFGYTF
TRBD2,TRBV3-1/TRBV3-2,TRBJ2-7,-,TGTGCCAGCAGCCAAGAAGGGACTAGCGGGAGGGAAACCCTCGAGCAGTACTTC,CASSQEGTSGRETLEQYF
TRBD1,TRBV5-5,TRBJ2-2,-,TGTGCCAGCAGCGCGACAGGGACCGGGGAGCTGTTTTTT,CASSATGTGELFF
TRBD1,TRBV10-3,TRBJ2-2,few,TGTGCCATCTGCCGTCCGGGACAGGGACTCACCGGGGAGCTGTTTTTT,CAICRPGQGLTGELFF
-,TRBV30,TRBJ1-2,-,TGTGCCTGGAGTGTACGGCGGGGGGGAGGTGGCTACACCTTC,CAWSVRRGGGGYTF
TRBD1,TRBV10-3,TRBJ1-1,-,TGTGCCATCAGTGAAGTGGGACAGGGTTCCACTGAAGCTTTCTTT,CAISEVGQGSTEAFF